This T cell receptor beta chain was sequenced during a study of beta chain features in type 1 diabetes. This clone has just a few counts. Its antigen is still unknown. The CDR3 extends over 14 amino acids. Looked up from germline, CDR1 is LGHNA and CDR2 is YNFKEQ. The ends were cut back, 0 bases at V and 7 bases at J, with 12 bases in the middle. The study, taken as a whole, reports: In type 1 diabetes patients, VDJ junctions had fewer insertions; deletions at these junctions were more frequent.

The isolated RNA, all of it, was reverse transcribed, so expressed TCRB transcripts were what got sequenced. Profiled with immunoSEQ multiplex PCR; TCRdb holds only in-frame clones, not every one. The data show about 130,000 clones, about a tenth seen once. This sequence originates from a man between 18 and 29 years old in good health. The chain employs TRBV4-2 and TRBJ2-5; D is perhaps TRBD2 (5 bases). The material sequenced was central memory CD4+ T cells from blood. CDR3 nucleotide sequence: TGTGCCAGCAGCCAAGAGGGTCTAGCTGGGACCCAGTACTTC. Amino acid sequence: CASSQEGLAGTQYF.